This T cell receptor beta chain was recorded in a study of cytomegalovirus exposure and HLA in healthy donors. Study overall: The 95 to 150 validation repertoires used a platform that matched the one used for the roughly 700 first-cohort repertoires, as a later analysis reported.

This CDR3 is built from 14 residues. V shed 4 bases, J shed 7 bases, and the junction held 6 bases outside the gene matches. CDR1 and CDR2 from the germline V gene are LGHNA and YSLEER. The donors formed part of the roughly 120-subject validation cohort, distinct from the roughly 670-subject first cohort. Assay: immunoSEQ multiplex PCR; the TCRdb copy retains only in-frame clones and omits some. The sample holds about 150,000 clones, 89% seen once. With regard to this clone: Its antigen is as yet unknown.

Study conclusions and caveats: Cytomegalovirus status, reportedly, was diagnosed with high specificity and sensitivity by the classifier. Some public TCRs appeared in many individuals, while most sequences were rare.

The source is a woman aged 18-29 years in good health and CMV-seropositive. V gene TRBV4-3 combines with J gene TRBJ2-3; 9 positions match TRBD2. What was sequenced was PBMCs. The CDR3 loop is CASSRLADSYTQYF. CDR3 nucleotides: TGCGCCAGCAGCCGACTAGCGGATTCCTATACGCAGTATTTT.